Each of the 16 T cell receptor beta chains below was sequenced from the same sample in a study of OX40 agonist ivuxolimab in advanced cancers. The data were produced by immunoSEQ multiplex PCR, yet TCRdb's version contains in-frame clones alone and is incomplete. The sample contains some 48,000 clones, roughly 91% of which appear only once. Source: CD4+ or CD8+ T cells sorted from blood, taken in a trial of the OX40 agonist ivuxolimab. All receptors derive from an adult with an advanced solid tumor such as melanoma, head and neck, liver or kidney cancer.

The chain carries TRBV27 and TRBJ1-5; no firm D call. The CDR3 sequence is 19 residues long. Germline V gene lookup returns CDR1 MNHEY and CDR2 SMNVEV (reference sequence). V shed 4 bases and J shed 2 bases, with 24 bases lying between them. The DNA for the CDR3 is TGTGCCAGCAGTTCAGAGGGCAGACCCTTCCATTTGGGCAATCAGCCCCAGCATTTT. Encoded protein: CASSSEGRPFHLGNQPQHF.

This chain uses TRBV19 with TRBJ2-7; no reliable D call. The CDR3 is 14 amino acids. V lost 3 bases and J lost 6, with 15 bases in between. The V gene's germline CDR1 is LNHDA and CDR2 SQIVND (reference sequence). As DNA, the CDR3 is TGTGCCAGTAGTATCCAGTCCTTCGGTGCCGAGCAGTACTTC. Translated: CASSIQSFGAEQYF.

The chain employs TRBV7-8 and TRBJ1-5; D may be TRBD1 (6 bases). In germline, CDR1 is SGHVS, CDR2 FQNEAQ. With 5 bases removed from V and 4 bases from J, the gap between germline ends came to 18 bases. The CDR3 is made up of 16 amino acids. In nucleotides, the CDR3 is TGTGCCAGCAGCCCCGCCCTGACAGGTGGTAATCAGCCCCAGCATTTT. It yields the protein CASSPALTGGNQPQHF.

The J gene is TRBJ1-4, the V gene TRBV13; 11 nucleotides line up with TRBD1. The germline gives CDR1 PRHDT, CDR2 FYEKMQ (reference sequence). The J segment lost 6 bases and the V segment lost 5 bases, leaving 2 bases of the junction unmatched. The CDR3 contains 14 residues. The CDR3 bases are TGTGCCAGCAGCGCGGGACAGGGGGATGAAAAACTGTTTTTT. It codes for CASSAGQGDEKLFF.

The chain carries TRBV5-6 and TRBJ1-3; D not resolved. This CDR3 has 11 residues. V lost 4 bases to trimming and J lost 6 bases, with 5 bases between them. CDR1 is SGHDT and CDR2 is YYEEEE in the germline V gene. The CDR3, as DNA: TGTGCCAGCAGCGTCGCAAACACCATATATTTT. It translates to CASSVANTIYF.

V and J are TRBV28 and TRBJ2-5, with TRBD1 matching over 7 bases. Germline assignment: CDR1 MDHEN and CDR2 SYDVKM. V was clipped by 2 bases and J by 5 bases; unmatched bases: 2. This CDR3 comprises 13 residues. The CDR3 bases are TGTGCCAGCAGTTTAAGGGGGCGCGAGACCCAGTACTTC. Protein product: CASSLRGRETQYF.

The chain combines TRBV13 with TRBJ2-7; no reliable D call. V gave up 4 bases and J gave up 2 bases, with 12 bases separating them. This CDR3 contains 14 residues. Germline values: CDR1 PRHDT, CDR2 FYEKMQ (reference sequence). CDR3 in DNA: TGTGCCAGCAGCTCCCAAGAAGGTACCTACGAGCAGTACTTC. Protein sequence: CASSSQEGTYEQYF.

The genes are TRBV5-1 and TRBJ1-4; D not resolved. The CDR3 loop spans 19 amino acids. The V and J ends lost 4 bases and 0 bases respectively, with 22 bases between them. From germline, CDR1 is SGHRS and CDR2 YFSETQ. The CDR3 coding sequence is TGCGCCAGCAGCCCGTCGGACGGAGATCGACGTGCAACTAATGAAAAACTGTTTTTT. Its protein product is CASSPSDGDRRATNEKLFF.

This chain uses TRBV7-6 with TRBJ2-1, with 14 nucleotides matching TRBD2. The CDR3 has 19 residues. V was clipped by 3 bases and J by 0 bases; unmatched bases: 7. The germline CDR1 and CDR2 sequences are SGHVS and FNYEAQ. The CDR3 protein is CASSFQGLAGGNSYNEQFF. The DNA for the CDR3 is TGTGCCAGCAGCTTTCAAGGACTAGCGGGGGGTAACTCCTACAATGAGCAGTTCTTC. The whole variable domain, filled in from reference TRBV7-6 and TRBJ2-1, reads GAGVSQSPRYKVTKRGQDVALRCDPISGHVSLYWYRQALGQGPEFLTYFNYEAQQDKSGLPNDRFSAERPEGSISTLTIQRTEQRDSAMYRCASSFQGLAGGNSYNEQFFGPGTRLTVL.

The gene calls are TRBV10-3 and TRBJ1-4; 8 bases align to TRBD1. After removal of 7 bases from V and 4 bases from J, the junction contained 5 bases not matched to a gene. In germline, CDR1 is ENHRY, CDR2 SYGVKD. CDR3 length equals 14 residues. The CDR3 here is CAINSGGHNEKLFF. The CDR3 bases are TGTGCCATCAATTCAGGGGGCCATAATGAAAAACTGTTTTTT.

The CDR3 region has the DNA TGTGCCAGCAGTGACAGGGGGCAAGTGAACACTGAAGCTTTCTTT. Its protein product is CASSDRGQVNTEAFF. J is TRBJ1-1 and V is TRBV2; 8 positions match TRBD1. Germline V CDR1 and CDR2: SNHLY, FYNNEI. Losses at the gene ends were 3 bases for V and 0 bases for J; bases not matched to a gene: 3. The length of the CDR3 is 15 residues.

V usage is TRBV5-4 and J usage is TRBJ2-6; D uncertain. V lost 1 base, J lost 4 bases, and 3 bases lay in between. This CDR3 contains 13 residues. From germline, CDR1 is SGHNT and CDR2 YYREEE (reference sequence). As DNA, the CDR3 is TGTGCCAGCAGCTTGATGGGGGCCAACGTCCTGACTTTC. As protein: CASSLMGANVLTF. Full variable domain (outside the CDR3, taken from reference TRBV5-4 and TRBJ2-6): ETGVTQSPTHLIKTRGQQVTLRCSSQSGHNTVSWYQQALGQGPQFIFQYYREEENGRGNFPPRFSGLQFPNYSSELNVNALELDDSALYLCASSLMGANVLTFGAGSRLTVL.

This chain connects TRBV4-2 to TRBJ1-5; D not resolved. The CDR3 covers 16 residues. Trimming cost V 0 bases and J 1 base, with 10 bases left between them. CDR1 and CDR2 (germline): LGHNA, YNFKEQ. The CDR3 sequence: CASSQDSLGSNQPQHF. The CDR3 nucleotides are TGTGCCAGCAGCCAAGATTCGCTGGGGAGCAATCAGCCCCAGCATTTT.

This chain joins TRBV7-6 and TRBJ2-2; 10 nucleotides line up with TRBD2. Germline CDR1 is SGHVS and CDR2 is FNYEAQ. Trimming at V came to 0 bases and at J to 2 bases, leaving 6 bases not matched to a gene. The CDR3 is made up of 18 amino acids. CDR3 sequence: CASSLAFSGGTNTGELFF. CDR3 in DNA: TGTGCCAGCAGCTTAGCATTTAGCGGGGGGACAAACACCGGGGAGCTGTTTTTT.

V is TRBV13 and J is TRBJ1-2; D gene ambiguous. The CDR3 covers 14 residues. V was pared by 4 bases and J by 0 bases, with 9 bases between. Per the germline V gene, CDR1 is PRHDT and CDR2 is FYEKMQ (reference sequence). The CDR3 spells CASSSGRSNYGYTF. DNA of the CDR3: TGTGCCAGCAGCTCCGGACGGTCTAACTATGGCTACACCTTC.

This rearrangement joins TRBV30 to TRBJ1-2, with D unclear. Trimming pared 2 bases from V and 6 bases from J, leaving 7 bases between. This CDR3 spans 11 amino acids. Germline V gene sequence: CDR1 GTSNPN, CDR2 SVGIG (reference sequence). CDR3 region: CAWSPGHGYTF. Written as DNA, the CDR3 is TGTGCCTGGAGTCCTGGTCATGGCTACACCTTC.